This record looks at one TCR beta chain sequence and its context. The target antigen is unknown. The source of the sample is a study of cytomegalovirus exposure and HLA in healthy donors. Notes on the study in general: The study recorded 160 or so TCR beta chains that were cytomegalovirus-associated. In a later analysis, at a false discovery rate of 0.05, approximately 16,000 TCR beta sequences matched HLA alleles.

This CDR3 has 17 residues. V lost 6 bases and J lost 2; bases outside the gene matches: 12. CDR1 LGHNA and CDR2 YNFKEQ come from the germline V gene. Use of 60 Vbeta and 13 Jbeta primers characterized the PCR. Source study methods: In a later analysis, of roughly 83 million unique beta chains, some 10 million appeared in at least two donors. The repertoire was sequenced with immunoSEQ multiplex PCR; TCRdb's copy has only in-frame clones and lacks some. V and J calls and clone size are as listed in that table; D and trimming were resolved from the DNA. The sample consists of fewer than 85,000 clones, more than 65% of them appearing once.

The sample consisted of PBMCs. The chain is built from TRBV4-2 and TRBJ2-7, with TRBD2 matching over 11 bases. The sequence came from a woman between 35 and 50 years old in good health and CMV-seropositive. CDR3 amino acids: CASSPAPLAGGAYEQYF. The CDR3 coding sequence is TGTGCCAGCAGTCCTGCCCCCCTAGCGGGGGGCGCCTACGAGCAGTACTTC.